This entry features one T cell receptor (beta chain) sequence. Antigen unknown. The CDR3 contains 14 residues. The germline V and J ends were trimmed by 0 bases and 7 bases, with 10 bases remaining between them. Germline V gene lookup returns CDR1 WNHNN and CDR2 SYGVQD (reference sequence). The data are from a study of OX40 agonist ivuxolimab in advanced cancers. About the research overall: Of the participants, 40% had some prior anti-PD-1, anti-PD-L1 or anti-CTLA-4 therapy, which was allowed. Partial responses, seen in three patients, involved one hepatocellular carcinoma and two cutaneous melanomas.

Study-wide results and limits: Some patients without response likewise showed low normalized clonal expansion. At doses 0.1 to 3.0 mg/kg, CD4+ and CD8+ clones expanded.

TCRdb keeps only in-frame clones here, not all; method: immunoSEQ multiplex PCR. This table has tens of thousands of clones, roughly nine tenths appearing once. The chain couples TRBV10-1 to TRBJ2-1; D gene unclear. This specimen consisted of CD4+ or CD8+ T cells sorted from blood, obtained in a trial of the OX40 agonist ivuxolimab. The sequence was obtained from an adult with an advanced solid tumor such as melanoma, head and neck, liver or kidney cancer. CDR3 loop: CASSESRSQNEQFF. The CDR3, as DNA: TGCGCCAGCAGTGAGTCTCGAAGCCAGAATGAGCAGTTCTTC.